Below, 2 T cell receptor beta chains from the same sample are listed, as sequenced in a study of OX40 agonist ivuxolimab in advanced cancers. The method was immunoSEQ multiplex PCR; TCRdb's version includes in-frame clones alone and lacks a portion of them. This sample has approximately 94,000 clones; approximately 90% occur once, and the top ten carry around 0.16%. The sample in question was CD4+ or CD8+ T cells sorted from blood, obtained in a trial of the OX40 agonist ivuxolimab. The receptors were sampled from an adult with an advanced solid tumor such as melanoma, head and neck, liver or kidney cancer.

This chain joins TRBV2 and TRBJ1-4; D is unresolved. Germline loops: CDR1 SNHLY, CDR2 FYNNEI. This CDR3 is 13 amino acids long. V lost 7 bases and J 7 bases, leaving 13 bases between the germline ends. The CDR3 loop reads CASKGPRGEKLFF. Written as DNA, the CDR3 is TGTGCCAGCAAGGGCCCCCGGGGTGAAAAACTGTTTTTT.

The gene calls are TRBV6-5 and TRBJ1-1; D is perhaps TRBD1 (5 bases). The CDR3 is 15 amino acids. CDR1 is MNHEY and CDR2 is SVGAGI in the germline V gene. V lost 7 bases, J lost 1 base, and 16 bases lay in between. CDR3 nucleotides: TGTGCCAGCAAACCGGATAGGGGAACGAACACTGAAGCTTTCTTT. Translated, it gives CASKPDRGTNTEAFF.